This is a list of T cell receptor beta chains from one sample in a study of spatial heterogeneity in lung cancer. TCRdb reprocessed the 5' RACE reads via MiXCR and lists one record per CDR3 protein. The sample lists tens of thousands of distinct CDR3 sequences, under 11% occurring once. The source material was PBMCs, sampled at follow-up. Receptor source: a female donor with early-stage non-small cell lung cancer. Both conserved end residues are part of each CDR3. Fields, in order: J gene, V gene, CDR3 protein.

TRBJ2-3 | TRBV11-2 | CASSPQATDTQYF
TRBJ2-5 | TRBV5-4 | CASSGLAPETQYF
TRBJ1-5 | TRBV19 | CASSIGPQPQHF
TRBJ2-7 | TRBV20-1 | CSASGQGSSYEQYF
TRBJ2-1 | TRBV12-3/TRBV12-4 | CASSSSRWPYNEQFF
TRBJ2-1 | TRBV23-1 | CASSLLTSGNNEQFF
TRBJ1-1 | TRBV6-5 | CASSYSGMNTEAFF
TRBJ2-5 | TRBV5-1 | CASSDLLAGANQETQYF
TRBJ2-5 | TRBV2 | CASRPRETSQETQYF
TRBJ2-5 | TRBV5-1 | CASSAWGQETQYF
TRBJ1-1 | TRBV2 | CAMTNGRNTEAFF
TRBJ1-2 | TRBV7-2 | CASSFQGAPHTF
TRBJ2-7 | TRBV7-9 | CASSPLWGNEQYF
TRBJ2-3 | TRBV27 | CASRRPQATDTQYF
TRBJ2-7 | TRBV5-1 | CASSLSGGGQSYEQYF
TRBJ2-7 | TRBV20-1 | CSAKAGQGAHEQYF
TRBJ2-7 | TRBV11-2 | CASSPLNRGRQGRPYEQYF
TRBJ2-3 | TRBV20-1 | CSARTGGRNTQYF
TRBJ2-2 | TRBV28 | CASTGQFGELFF
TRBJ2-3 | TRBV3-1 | CASSQESLSWYF
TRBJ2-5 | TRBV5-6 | CASSLFFLQGRETQYF
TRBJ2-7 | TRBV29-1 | CSVGVNEQYF
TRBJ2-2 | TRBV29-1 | CSVETFTGELFF
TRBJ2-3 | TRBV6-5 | CASRRKGTDTQYF
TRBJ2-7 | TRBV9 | CASSVGQDYEQYF
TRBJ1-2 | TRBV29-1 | CSVETGTDTGYTF
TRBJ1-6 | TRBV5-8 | CASSPAEGRGMNSPLHF
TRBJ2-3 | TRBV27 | CASSRADTLTDTQYF
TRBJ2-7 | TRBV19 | CASSDRGQRTYEQYF
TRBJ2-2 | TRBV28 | CASLDEGLPMTGELFF
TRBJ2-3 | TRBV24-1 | CATSEGGGHSTTDTQYF
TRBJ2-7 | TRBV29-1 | CSGVNGAPYEQYF
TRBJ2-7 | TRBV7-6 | CASSLGGEVDEQYF
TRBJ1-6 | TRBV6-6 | CASSYSELGSPLHF
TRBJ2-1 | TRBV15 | CATSRDAGSSYNEQFF
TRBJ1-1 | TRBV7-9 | CASSLARGRGTEAFF
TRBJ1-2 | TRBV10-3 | CAIRPVDREGNGYTF
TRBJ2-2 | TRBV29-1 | CSVVAETGELFF
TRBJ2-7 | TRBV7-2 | CASSRLARPQGGNEQYF
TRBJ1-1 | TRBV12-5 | CASGLAAGTGASTEAFF